The 19 T cell receptor beta chains listed next were all sequenced from one sample in a study of T cell changes during pregnancy in multiple sclerosis. This table comes from immunoSEQ multiplex PCR, and its TCRdb copy is limited to in-frame clones, with some not included. The sample records some 67,000 clones, 91% being singletons. The sequences come from peripheral blood, collected in the first trimester of pregnancy. These receptors originate from a female donor with multiple sclerosis, enrolled in a pregnancy study.

This chain connects TRBV29-1 to TRBJ1-1; D unclear. The CDR3 runs to 13 residues. Trimming took 4 bases from V and 6 from J, leaving 15 bases between them. CDR1 is SQVTM and CDR2 is ANQGSEA in the germline V gene. The CDR3 DNA reads TGCAGCGTTGCACTCCGTCTCGCCGCTGAAGCTTTCTTT. The encoded protein is CSVALRLAAEAFF.

The V and J genes are TRBV18 and TRBJ2-5; TRBD1 matches at 9 bases. The V and J ends lost 2 bases and 3 bases, in that order; junction bases with no gene match: 7. The germline V gene encodes CDR1 KGHSH and CDR2 LQKENI. This CDR3 is 16 amino acids long. CDR3 residues: CASSPISGTGKETQYF. For the CDR3, the DNA is TGTGCCAGCTCACCAATCTCCGGGACAGGGAAAGAGACCCAGTACTTC.

The chain recombines TRBV27 with TRBJ2-1, with D possibly TRBD2 on 5 matching bases. The germline V gene encodes CDR1 MNHEY and CDR2 SMNVEV (reference sequence). This CDR3 has 14 amino acids. V lost 3 bases and J 4 bases, leaving 10 bases between the germline ends. This chain's CDR3 is CASSFVRGYNEQFF. CDR3 in DNA: TGTGCCAGCAGTTTCGTACGGGGATACAATGAGCAGTTCTTC.

The V gene is TRBV28, the J gene TRBJ1-1; 10 bases match TRBD1. Germline CDR1 MDHEN, CDR2 SYDVKM. The CDR3 is made up of 15 amino acids. After removal of 9 bases from V and 2 bases from J, the junction contained 9 bases not matched to a gene. CDR3 nucleotides: TGTGCCAGTCGGGACAGGGGTTTGTTAAACACTGAAGCTTTCTTT. It translates to CASRDRGLLNTEAFF. Combining the CDR3 with reference TRBV28 and TRBJ1-1 gives the whole variable domain DVKVTQSSRYLVKRTGEKVFLECVQDMDHENMFWYRQDPGLGLRLIYFSYDVKMKEKGDIPEGYSVSREKKERFSLILESASTNQTSMYLCASRDRGLLNTEAFFGQGTRLTVV.

Concerning this clone itself: Within the sample, other DNA sequences also encode this same CDR3. The gene calls are TRBV27 and TRBJ1-5, with a possible D match to TRBD1 (5 bases). This CDR3 comprises 14 residues. The germline V gene encodes CDR1 MNHEY and CDR2 SMNVEV (reference sequence). V was shortened by 0 bases and J by 2 bases, with 5 bases between the two germline ends. Here the CDR3 DNA reads TGTGCCAGCAGTTTATCAGGGGGCAATCAGCCCCAGCATTTT. It codes for CASSLSGGNQPQHF.

J is TRBJ1-6 and V is TRBV5-4; no firm D call. Germline values: CDR1 SGHNT, CDR2 YYREEE (reference sequence). This CDR3 contains 14 residues. Deletions cut 6 bases from V and 7 bases from J, with 14 bases between. The CDR3 loop reads CASTREPFNSPLHF. The DNA of the CDR3 is TGTGCCAGCACCCGAGAGCCCTTCAATTCACCCCTCCACTTT. The whole variable domain, filled in from reference TRBV5-4 and TRBJ1-6, reads ETGVTQSPTHLIKTRGQQVTLRCSSQSGHNTVSWYQQALGQGPQFIFQYYREEENGRGNFPPRFSGLQFPNYSSELNVNALELDDSALYLCASTREPFNSPLHFGNGTRLTVT.

J is TRBJ2-1 and V is TRBV11-2; TRBD2 aligns across 13 bases. Germline V CDR1 and CDR2: SGHAT, FQNNGV. This CDR3 is 15 amino acids long. The trim removed 5 bases at V and 7 bases at J, leaving 5 bases unmatched. CDR3 nucleotides: TGTGCCAGCAGCGCACTAGCGGGGGGGACTAATGAGCAGTTCTTC. It specifies CASSALAGGTNEQFF.

This clone is a singleton in its sample. This rearrangement joins TRBV6-5 to TRBJ1-2; 7 nucleotides match TRBD1. Germline assignment: CDR1 MNHEY and CDR2 SVGAGI. Unmatched junction bases numbered 2, after V lost 8 bases and J lost 5 bases. The CDR3 has 11 residues. The CDR3 coding sequence is TGTGCCAGCCGACAGGGATATGGCTACACCTTC. Translation: CASRQGYGYTF.

The chain carries TRBV6-1 and TRBJ2-7; 10 bases fit TRBD2. The CDR3 is made up of 16 amino acids. Unmatched junction bases numbered 6, after V lost 4 bases and J lost 0 bases. Germline V gene lookup returns CDR1 MNHNS and CDR2 SASEGT. The CDR3 protein is CASSAGTSVYSYEQYF. Written as DNA, the CDR3 is TGTGCCAGCAGTGCCGGGACTAGCGTTTACTCCTACGAGCAGTACTTC.

The chain employs TRBV14 and TRBJ1-1, with D unresolved. Germline lookup yields CDR1 SGHDN and CDR2 FVKESK. CDR3 length: 14 amino acids. Trimming took 4 bases from V and 1 from J, leaving 10 bases between them. The CDR3 nucleotides read TGTGCCAGCAGCCGAGATCCGGGGAACACTGAAGCTTTCTTT. This gives the protein CASSRDPGNTEAFF. Filled out from reference TRBV14 and TRBJ1-1, the complete variable domain reads EAGVTQFPSHSVIEKGQTVTLRCDPISGHDNLYWYRRVMGKEIKFLLHFVKESKQDESGMPNNRFLAERTGGTYSTLKVQPAELEDSGVYFCASSRDPGNTEAFFGQGTRLTVV.

J is TRBJ1-2 and V is TRBV5-5; D ambiguous. Germline CDR1 SGHKS, CDR2 YYEKEE (reference sequence). The CDR3 contains 11 residues. Trimming shortened V by 2 bases and J by 6 bases, and 5 bases separated the two germline ends. CDR3 loop: CASSFRDGYTF. The CDR3 nucleotides read TGTGCCAGCAGCTTCCGAGATGGCTACACCTTC.

This chain connects TRBV5-4 to TRBJ1-4, with D possibly being TRBD1 (6 bases). The CDR3 runs 15 residues. The V and J ends lost 4 bases and 8 bases respectively, with 18 bases between them. The germline V gene has CDR1 SGHNT and CDR2 YYREEE (reference sequence). This CDR3 reads CASSLTGHGQEKLFF. The CDR3 DNA follows: TGTGCCAGCAGCCTCACGGGACACGGACAGGAAAAACTGTTTTTT.

The chain has TRBV6-5 and TRBJ2-7; tentative D call: TRBD2 (5 bases). The germline V gene has CDR1 MNHEY and CDR2 SVGAGI. V lost 0 bases and J 4 bases, leaving 13 bases between the germline ends. This CDR3 has 15 residues. For the CDR3, the DNA is TGTGCCAGCAGTTACTCGATGTCGGGGATGTACGAGCAGTACTTC. It encodes CASSYSMSGMYEQYF.

The rearrangement links TRBV27 to TRBJ2-3; TRBD2 agrees at 11 bases. The CDR3 length is 18 residues. Trimming at V came to 4 bases and at J to 5 bases, leaving 14 bases not matched to a gene. The germline V gene encodes CDR1 MNHEY and CDR2 SMNVEV (reference sequence). This chain's CDR3 is CASSSPRVSGRAGDTQYF. CDR3 nucleotide sequence: TGTGCCAGCAGTTCACCTAGGGTTAGCGGGAGGGCAGGAGATACGCAGTATTTT.

The chain carries TRBV29-1 and TRBJ2-5, with 7 bases lining up with TRBD1. Germline CDR1 and CDR2: SQVTM and ANQGSEA. V dropped 4 bases and J dropped 5; count of bases not matched to a gene: 13. This CDR3 has 15 amino acids. CDR3 nucleotides: TGCAGCGTTGGGGACAGCCCTAGCCCAGGGGAGACCCAGTACTTC. It encodes CSVGDSPSPGETQYF. Combining the CDR3 with reference TRBV29-1 and TRBJ2-5 gives the whole variable domain SAVISQKPSRDICQRGTSLTIQCQVDSQVTMMFWYRQQPGQSLTLIATANQGSEATYESGFVIDKFPISRPNLTFSTLTVSNMSPEDSSIYLCSVGDSPSPGETQYFGPGTRLLVL.

The V call is TRBV6-1, the J call TRBJ2-3, with D tentatively TRBD1 (5 bases). The CDR3 contains 11 residues. The V gene's germline CDR1 is MNHNS and CDR2 SASEGT. The V end lost 8 bases, the J end lost 5 bases, and 8 bases lay between the germline ends. The CDR3 is CASRQRDTQYF. In DNA form, the CDR3 reads TGTGCCAGCCGACAGAGAGATACGCAGTATTTT.

The rearrangement joins TRBV28 to TRBJ1-1; D uncertain. This CDR3 region has 14 residues. In germline, CDR1 is MDHEN, CDR2 SYDVKM. V shed 1 base and J shed 4 bases, with 10 bases lying between them. CDR3 nucleotide sequence: TGTGCCAGCAGTTTATTAACTGGAGGCACTGAAGCTTTCTTT. Its protein product is CASSLLTGGTEAFF.

This chain links TRBV27 with TRBJ1-2; the match to TRBD1 covers 7 bases. The V gene end was trimmed by 9 bases and the J gene end by 8 bases; junction bases not matched to a gene: 15. The CDR3 is made up of 14 amino acids. Per germline, CDR1 MNHEY and CDR2 SMNVEV (reference sequence). This CDR3 reads CASRNSGTEKGYTF. CDR3 bases: TGTGCCAGTAGAAATTCCGGGACAGAGAAGGGCTACACCTTC.

The V gene is TRBV6-1, the J gene TRBJ1-5, with 7 bases aligning to TRBD1. This CDR3 contains 13 residues. The germline V gene has CDR1 MNHNS and CDR2 SASEGT. V dropped 10 bases and J dropped 1; count of bases not matched to a gene: 4. The CDR3 region is CAISGGSNQPQHF. The CDR3 coding sequence is TGTGCCATTTCAGGGGGGAGCAATCAGCCCCAGCATTTT.